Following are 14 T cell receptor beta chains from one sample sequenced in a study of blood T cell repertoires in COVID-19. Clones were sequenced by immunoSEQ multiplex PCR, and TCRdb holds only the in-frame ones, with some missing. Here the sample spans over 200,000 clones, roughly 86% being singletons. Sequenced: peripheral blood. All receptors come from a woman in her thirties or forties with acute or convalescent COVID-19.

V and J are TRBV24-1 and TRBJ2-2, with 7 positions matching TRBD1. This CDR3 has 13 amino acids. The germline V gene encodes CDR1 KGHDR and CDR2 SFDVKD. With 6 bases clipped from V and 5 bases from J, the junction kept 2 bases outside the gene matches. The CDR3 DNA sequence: TGTGCCACCAGTACAGGGGAAACCGGGGAGCTGTTTTTT. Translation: CATSTGETGELFF.

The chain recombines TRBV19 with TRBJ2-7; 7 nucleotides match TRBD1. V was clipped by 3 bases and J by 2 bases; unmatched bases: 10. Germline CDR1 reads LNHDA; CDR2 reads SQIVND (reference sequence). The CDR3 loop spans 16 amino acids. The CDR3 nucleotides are TGTGCCAGTAGTATGAATATCGGGACAGAGACCTACGAGCAGTACTTC. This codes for CASSMNIGTETYEQYF.

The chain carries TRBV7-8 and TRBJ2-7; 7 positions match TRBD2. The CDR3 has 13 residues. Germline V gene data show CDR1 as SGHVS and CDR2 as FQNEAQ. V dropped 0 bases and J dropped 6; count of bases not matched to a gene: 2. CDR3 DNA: TGTGCCAGCAGCTTAGCGGGAGGGCTCGAGCAGTACTTC. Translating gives CASSLAGGLEQYF.

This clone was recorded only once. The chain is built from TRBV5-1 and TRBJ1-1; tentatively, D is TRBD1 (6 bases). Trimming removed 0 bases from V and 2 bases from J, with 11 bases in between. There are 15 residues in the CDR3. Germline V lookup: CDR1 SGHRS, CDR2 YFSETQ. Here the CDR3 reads CASSLETGANTEAFF. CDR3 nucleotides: TGCGCCAGCAGCTTGGAGACAGGCGCTAACACTGAAGCTTTCTTT.

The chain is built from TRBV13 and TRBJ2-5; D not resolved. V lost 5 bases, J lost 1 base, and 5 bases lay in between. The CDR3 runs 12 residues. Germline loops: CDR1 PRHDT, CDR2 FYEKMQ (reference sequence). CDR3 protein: CASSLLQETQYF. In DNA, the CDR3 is TGTGCCAGCAGCCTCCTCCAAGAGACCCAGTACTTC.

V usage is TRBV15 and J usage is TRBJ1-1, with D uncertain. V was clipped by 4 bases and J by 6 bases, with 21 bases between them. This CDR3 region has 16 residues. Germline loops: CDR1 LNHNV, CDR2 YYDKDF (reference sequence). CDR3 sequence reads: CATSTPSLRGGPEAFF. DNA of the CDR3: TGTGCCACCAGCACACCTTCTCTCCGGGGAGGCCCTGAAGCTTTCTTT.

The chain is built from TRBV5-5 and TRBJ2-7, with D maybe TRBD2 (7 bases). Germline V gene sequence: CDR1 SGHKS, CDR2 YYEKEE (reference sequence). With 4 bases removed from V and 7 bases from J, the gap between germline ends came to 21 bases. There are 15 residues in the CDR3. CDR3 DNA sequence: TGTGCCAGCAGCGGGCCGGGACGGGGGGCGCGTGAGCAGTACTTC. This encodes CASSGPGRGAREQYF.

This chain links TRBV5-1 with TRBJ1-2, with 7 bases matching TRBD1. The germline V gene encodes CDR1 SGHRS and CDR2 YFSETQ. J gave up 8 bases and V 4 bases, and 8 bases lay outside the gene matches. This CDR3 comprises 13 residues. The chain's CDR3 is CASSVRQGHGYTF. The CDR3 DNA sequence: TGCGCCAGCAGCGTAAGACAGGGACACGGCTACACCTTC.

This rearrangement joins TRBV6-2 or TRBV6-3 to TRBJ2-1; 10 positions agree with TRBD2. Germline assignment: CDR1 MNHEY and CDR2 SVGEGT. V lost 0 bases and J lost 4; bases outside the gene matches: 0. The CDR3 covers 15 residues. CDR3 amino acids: CASSYSAGGYNEQFF. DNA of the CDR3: TGTGCCAGCAGTTACTCAGCGGGAGGGTACAATGAGCAGTTCTTC.

The CDR3 DNA reads as TGTGCCAGCAGCTCCGGACTAGCGGGAGTTGAGCAGTTCTTC. Encoded protein: CASSSGLAGVEQFF. The J gene is TRBJ2-1, the V gene TRBV7-8; 13 nucleotides align to TRBD2. The CDR3 runs 14 residues. Germline V gene lookup returns CDR1 SGHVS and CDR2 FQNEAQ. With V trimmed by 4 bases and J by 9 bases, 3 bases remained unmatched. Filled out from reference TRBV7-8 and TRBJ2-1, the complete variable domain reads GAGVSQSPRYKVAKRGQDVALRCDPISGHVSLFWYQQALGQGPEFLTYFQNEAQLDKSGLPSDRFFAERPEGSVSTLKIQRTQQEDSAVYLCASSSGLAGVEQFFGPGTRLTVL.

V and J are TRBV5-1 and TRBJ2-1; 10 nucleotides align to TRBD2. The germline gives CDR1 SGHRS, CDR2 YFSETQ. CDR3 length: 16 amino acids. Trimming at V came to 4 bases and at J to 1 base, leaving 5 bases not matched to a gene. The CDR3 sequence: CASSDELAGSYNEQFF. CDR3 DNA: TGCGCCAGCAGCGACGAACTAGCGGGATCCTACAATGAGCAGTTCTTC.

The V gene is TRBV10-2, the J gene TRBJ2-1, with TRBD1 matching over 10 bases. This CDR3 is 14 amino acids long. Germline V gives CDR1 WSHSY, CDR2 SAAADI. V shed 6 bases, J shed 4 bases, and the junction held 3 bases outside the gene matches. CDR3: CASRDRGPYNEQFF. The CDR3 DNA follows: TGCGCCAGCAGAGACAGGGGGCCGTACAATGAGCAGTTCTTC.

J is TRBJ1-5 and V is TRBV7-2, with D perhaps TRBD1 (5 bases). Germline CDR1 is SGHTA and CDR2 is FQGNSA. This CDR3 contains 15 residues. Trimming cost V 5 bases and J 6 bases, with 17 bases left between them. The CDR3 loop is CASSPRVGGGQPQHF. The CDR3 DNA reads TGTGCCAGCAGCCCTCGGGTCGGGGGGGGTCAGCCCCAGCATTTT. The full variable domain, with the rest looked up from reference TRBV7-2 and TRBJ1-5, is GAGVSQSPSNKVTEKGKDVELRCDPISGHTALYWYRQSLGQGLEFLIYFQGNSAPDKSGLPSDRFSAERTGGSVSTLTIQRTQQEDSAVYLCASSPRVGGGQPQHFGDGTRLSIL.

As DNA, the CDR3 is TGTGCCAGCTCACCAGCATCAGGGGTGGCTGAAGCTTTCTTT. This translates into CASSPASGVAEAFF. The rearrangement uses TRBV18 and TRBJ1-1; possibly TRBD1 for D (6 bases). Germline loops: CDR1 KGHSH, CDR2 LQKENI. The CDR3 is 14 residues long. Trimming took off 2 bases at V and 6 bases at J, with 13 bases between the two ends.